The 2 T cell receptor beta chains reported below all come from one sample, sequenced in a study of T cells in Graves' hyperthyroidism and ophthalmopathy (dated by TCRdb to 2018 to 2020). The protocol used for the library was multiplex PCR. The sequencer listed for this sample is Illumina HiSeq 2000. The TCR beta CDR3 regions were amplified from RNA transcripts. For the first round of RT-PCR on the TCR CDR3, the HTBI primer set was used together with the Qiagen OneStep RT-PCR kit. TCRdb reanalyzed the raw reads on its own, using fastp at Q25 for trimming and MiXCR for clone calling, and kept in-frame beta chains. A single entry per CDR3 protein holds the most common genes and DNA from its merged rows. The sample table shows around 690,000 distinct CDR3 sequences, and around 20% are seen once. The top ten hold more than 30% of the sample. The sequencing input was blood. All receptors come from a man aged 25-45 years with Graves' ophthalmopathy.

In regard to this clonotype: Relative to the germline gene, one junction end is altered; a read error may explain this. The V call is TRBV5-1, the J call TRBJ2-3; no definite D call. Germline V gene data show CDR1 as SGHRS and CDR2 as YFSETQ. This CDR3 is built from 14 residues. CDR3 region: CASSVATSTDTQYF. The CDR3 DNA reads as TGTGCCAGCAGCGTAGCTACTTCCACAGATACGCAGTATTTT. Using reference TRBV5-1 and TRBJ2-3 for the parts outside the CDR3, the full variable domain is KAGVTQTPRYLIKTRGQQVTLSCSPISGHRSVSWYQQTPGQGLQFLFEYFSETQRNKGNFPGRFSGRQFSNSRSEMNVSTLELGDSALYLCASSVATSTDTQYFGPGTRLTVL.

This clonotype has just a few counts. The chain recombines TRBV6-5 with TRBJ1-4; possibly TRBD1 for D (6 bases). Per germline, CDR1 MNHEY and CDR2 SVGAGI. Trimming took off 4 bases at V and 3 bases at J, with 21 bases between the two ends. The CDR3 is 18 residues long. This CDR3 reads CASSFPSRGRGPNEKLFF. In nucleotides, the CDR3 is TGTGCCAGCAGTTTCCCTTCCCGAGGGCGGGGGCCTAATGAAAAACTGTTTTTT.